This T cell receptor (beta chain) was identified in a study of beta chain features in type 1 diabetes (dated by TCRdb to 2016 to 2018). Regarding the research as a whole: No differences in mean age, gender distribution, total cell number or subset yield were found between patients and healthy donors. A total of some 110 million sorted cells were examined across all samples, and a strong correlation was observed between cell number per subset and RNA yield. The study compared TCRB repertoires of sorted circulating CD4+ T cell subsets between recently diagnosed type 1 diabetes patients and matched healthy donors. Naive and central memory subsets were obtained from all 30 or so donors, but regulatory and stem cell-like memory subsets were isolated from only 8 patients and about 8 healthy donors. Study-wide conclusions, independent of this receptor: Because small numbers of individuals were included in the HLA sub-analyses, any influence of HLA type on TCRB rearrangement was left unresolved. Because cDNA rather than genomic DNA was sequenced, highly expressing activated cells could have been over-represented, although no difference in activation and CD3 levels was found between groups. Naive, central memory and regulatory TCRB repertoires appeared to be more similar among patients than among healthy donors. Shorter templates might have been favored by PCR, but patient and control samples were amplified and corrected together, so both groups would have been affected equally by any skew. Patients with type 1 diabetes made fewer insertions and deleted more nucleotides at VDJ recombination sites, implying thymic rearrangement abnormalities. A moderate but significant shortening of TCRB CDR3 length was observed in type 1 diabetes patients in all four CD4+ subsets.

The entire isolated RNA was reverse transcribed using the High Capacity cDNA Reverse Transcription Kit, and thus expressed TCRB transcripts were sequenced. Deep immunoSEQ sequencing was performed on naive, central memory and regulatory T cell samples, with an average of roughly 3.5 million total reads per sample. Sorted cells were lysed in RLT buffer and RNA was extracted with DNase-treated RNeasy Micro or Mini kits, depending on cell number. To prevent cross-contamination, each cell subset was processed individually, whereas patient and healthy donor samples were processed jointly. TCRB sequences were amplified from cDNA with the immunoSEQ multiplex PCR, producing 87-bp fragments spanning the CDR3 region. Sequencing of the amplicons was performed on the Illumina HiSeq platform. Concerning the study's data processing: PCR bias was computationally corrected using synthetic template baselines, reads within Hamming distance 2 were collapsed, and singletons that could not be merged were discarded. Reads were aligned against IMGT to assign V, D and J genes, CDR3 length and insertions or deletions at six rearrangement sites. Within each subset, clonotype counts were normalized to sorted cell number, and only after that were true diversity and Gini coefficients computed with the tcR R package. Repertoire sharing was quantified using the overlap coefficient calculated on TCRB nucleotide sequences. TCRdb obtained this table from immuneACCESS and retained in-frame rearrangements with V and J assigned. These tables miss some clones; where compared with another copy, unresolved V genes account for less than half of the shortfall, and the remainder is unexplained. The V and J calls and the clone size are those of that table, but D and trimming were determined from the DNA. The sample has fewer than 350,000 clones on record, roughly 8% of them singletons. More than 0.9% of the sample is held by the ten biggest clonotypes.

Each donor gave one peripheral blood draw, averaging approximately 120 mL, which was collected into heparinised tubes. A BD FACSAria II and a panel including CD45RO, CCR7, CD25, CD127, CD95 and CD27 were used to sort naive, central memory, regulatory and stem cell-like memory CD4+ T cells. A purity above 95% was achieved for all sorted populations. PBMCs were separated immediately by Lymphoprep density gradient centrifugation and were stained directly, without being cultured. So that batch effects would be minimized, each experiment stained and sorted samples in pairs, pairing one healthy donor with one patient. Notes on this clone: What antigen it recognizes has not been identified. The sample holds no much larger clone one base away, and base qualities are not on file.

Taken from cysteine to phenylalanine, the CDR3 has 17 residues. The DNA shown is the 51-base CDR3, in frame from base 1. The germline V gene yields MNHNS for CDR1 and SASEGT for CDR2. The junction shows trimming of 2 bases on V and 6 bases on J, and the gene matches do not reach 8 bases of it. Material for sequencing was central memory CD4+ T cells from blood. The V and J segments used are TRBV6-1 and TRBJ2-2; the central 11 bases match TRBD2. This TCR came from a woman under 30 in good health. The CDR3 protein is CASSETTGTSGPGELFF. The DNA sequence follows: TGTGCCAGCAGTGAAACAACCGGGACTAGCGGACCCGGGGAGCTGTTTTTT.